The 5 T cell receptor beta chains in this list originate from one sample, sequenced in a study of cytomegalovirus exposure and HLA in healthy donors. Primers included in the PCR were 60 Vbeta and 13 Jbeta primers. Here immunoSEQ multiplex PCR was the method, and the copy in TCRdb shows in-frame clones only, minus some. The sample table includes under 130,000 clones. Source material: PBMCs. The source is a man aged 45-65 years in good health and CMV-seronegative.

The chain couples TRBV28 to TRBJ1-3, with D possibly TRBD1 on 5 matching bases. Between the trimmed V and J ends, which lost 3 bases and 4 bases, there was a span of 10 bases. From germline, CDR1 is MDHEN and CDR2 SYDVKM. The CDR3 covers 14 residues. CDR3 amino acids: CASSFAGLGNTIYF. CDR3 DNA: TGTGCCAGCAGTTTTGCAGGGCTCGGAAACACCATATATTTT.

J is TRBJ1-1 and V is TRBV9; D remains ambiguous. This CDR3 contains 15 residues. The germline V gene has CDR1 SGDLS and CDR2 YYNGEE. The V end lost 4 bases, the J end lost 7 bases, and 20 bases lay between the germline ends. The CDR3 DNA follows: TGTGCCAGCAGCCCGGAGGTTGACATTAGGCATGAAGCTTTCTTT. Residues: CASSPEVDIRHEAFF.

As to this clone: The junction does not match germline at one end; this may be a read error. V usage is TRBV4-3 and J usage is TRBJ2-3; tentatively, D is TRBD2 (5 bases). The CDR3 spans 15 residues. In germline, CDR1 is LGHNA, CDR2 YSLEER. CDR3: CASSQELGPLHESDF. DNA of the CDR3: TGCGCCAGCAGCCAAGAACTAGGCCCACTTCACGAAAGTGATTTT.

The gene calls are TRBV7-6 and TRBJ2-5; 7 positions agree with TRBD1. With V trimmed by 4 bases and J by 1 base, 12 bases remained unmatched. This CDR3 is built from 17 residues. The germline V gene has CDR1 SGHVS and CDR2 FNYEAQ. CDR3 nucleotides: TGTGCCAGCAGCTGGAGCAAGGGGGCCCTACTCCAAGAGACCCAGTACTTC. As protein: CASSWSKGALLQETQYF.

Regarding this clone: At one boundary the junction diverges from the germline segment, which might be a read error. The chain is built from TRBV18 and TRBJ2-1, with D uncertain. CDR3 length: 17 residues. Germline CDR1 is KGHSH and CDR2 is LQKENI. The CDR3: CASSTNHFLSSDNEQFF. CDR3 in DNA: TGTGCCAGCTCAACTAACCATTTTCTTAGCTCCGACAATGAGCAGTTCTTC.